Shown below are 20 T cell receptor delta chains from a single sample sequenced in a study of gamma-delta chains in newborns, infants, children. TCRdb reran clone calling via CATT on the reads. This sample carries 3,500 to 4,500 delta-chain clones, roughly 35% of them seen once, and the ten largest clones take 14%. Sequences were obtained from blood. All receptors come from a child who received the measles vaccine.

This clone was seen a handful of times. The chain couples TRDV1 to TRDJ1, with 10 bases lining up with TRDD3. Germline V CDR1 and CDR2: TSWWSYY, QGS. There are 14 residues in the CDR3. Losses at the gene ends were 4 bases for V and 6 bases for J; bases not matched to a gene: 5. The chain's CDR3 is CALGVNLGDNKLIF. In DNA form, the CDR3 reads TGTGCTCTTGGGGTCAACCTGGGGGATAATAAACTCATCTTT.

This chain uses TRDV1 with TRDJ1; 8 nucleotides match TRDD2. Germline loops: CDR1 TSWWSYY, CDR2 QGS. This CDR3 region has 19 residues. J lost 0 bases, V lost 0 bases, and 12 bases had no gene match. The CDR3 loop is CALGELGLPMGGHTDKLIF. The CDR3 region has the DNA TGTGCTCTTGGGGAACTAGGCCTTCCTATGGGGGGGCACACCGATAAACTCATCTTT.

This clone was counted between two and nine times. V usage is TRAV29/DV5 and J usage is TRDJ1, with TRDD3 identical over 10 bases. The trim removed 0 bases at V and 10 bases at J, leaving 36 bases unmatched. Germline V gene data show CDR1 as NSMFDY and CDR2 as ISSIKDK. The CDR3 loop spans 23 amino acids. This chain's CDR3 is CAASAVLRRPSYWGIMSMSGLIF. CDR3 bases: TGTGCAGCAAGCGCGGTACTAAGGAGGCCCTCGTACTGGGGGATTATGAGTATGAGTGGACTCATCTTT.

There are a few counts of this clone. This chain connects TRDV1 to TRDJ3; a weak D match, TRDD3 (5 bases). The length of the CDR3 is 20 residues. Germline values: CDR1 TSWWSYY, CDR2 QGS. V shed 4 bases and J shed 1 base, with 20 bases lying between them. CDR3 amino acids: CALGAHRPALGSWDTRQMFF. The CDR3 nucleotides are TGTGCTCTTGGGGCTCACCGCCCCGCGCTGGGTTCCTGGGACACCCGACAGATGTTTTTC.

This clone turned up a few times. This sequence joins TRDV3 and TRDJ1, with 8 bases that match TRDD3. CDR1 and CDR2 from the germline V gene are TVYSNPD and GDNSRS (reference sequence). V trimming: 2 bases; J trimming: 2 bases; junction bases outside the gene matches: 25. This CDR3 is 20 amino acids long. The CDR3 here is CAFWNLLGGLTLYNTDKLIF. The CDR3 nucleotides read TGTGCCTTTTGGAACTTACTGGGGGGCCTCACACTCTACAATACCGATAAACTCATCTTT. Combining the CDR3 with reference TRDV3 and TRDJ1 gives the whole variable domain CDKVTQSSPDQTVASGSEVVLLCTYDTVYSNPDLFWYRIRPDYSFQFVFYGDNSRSEGADFTQGRFSVKHILTQKAFHLVISPVRTEDSATYYCAFWNLLGGLTLYNTDKLIFGKGTRVTVEP.

Concerning this clone: With a much larger clone just one base away, this may be a read error. This sequence joins TRDV1 and TRDJ1; possible D gene TRDD3, 6 bases. Germline V CDR1 and CDR2: TSWWSYY, QGS. The CDR3 sequence is 18 residues long. The CDR3 DNA sequence: TGTGCTCTTGGGGATCTCTTGGGGGTGGTCCTCAACACCGTTAAACTCATCTTT. Its protein is CALGDLLGVVLNTVKLIF.

The chain has TRDV1 and TRDJ1; D uncertain. CDR3 length: 15 residues. Between the trimmed V and J ends, which lost 6 bases and 1 base, there was a span of 15 bases. The V gene's germline CDR1 is TSWWSYY and CDR2 QGS. The CDR3 nucleotides are TGTGCTCTTGGAGGTTGGGACCGCCCCACCGATAAACTCATCTTT. It yields the protein CALGGWDRPTDKLIF.

This clone is medium-sized by share. This same CDR3 is encoded by further DNA sequences in the sample. This rearrangement joins TRDV2 to TRDJ3, with TRDD3 matching 13 bases. CDR3 length: 19 amino acids. CDR1 is GEAIGNYY and CDR2 is EKD in the germline V gene. Trimming removed 2 bases from V and 0 bases from J; junction bases left unmatched: 3. This chain's CDR3 is CACDILGDTSSWDTRQMFF. CDR3 bases: TGTGCCTGTGACATACTGGGGGATACGAGCTCCTGGGACACCCGACAGATGTTTTTC.

The chain combines TRDV1 with TRDJ1; 7 nucleotides align to TRDD3. The germline V gene encodes CDR1 TSWWSYY and CDR2 QGS. The V segment lost 2 bases and the J segment 0 bases; nucleotides outside the gene matches: 24. The CDR3 sequence is 22 residues long. The CDR3 protein is CALGEKVLGSHWGQSYTDKLIF. The DNA of the CDR3 is TGTGCTCTTGGGGAAAAAGTCCTTGGGAGTCACTGGGGTCAATCTTACACCGATAAACTCATCTTT.

This clone is large by share. Other DNA sequences in the sample encode the same CDR3. The chain combines TRDV1 with TRDJ1, with a weak D call TRDD3 (6 bases). The CDR3 contains 22 residues. Trimming left V 0 bases short and J 0 bases short, with 29 bases between. Germline loops: CDR1 TSWWSYY, CDR2 QGS. The CDR3 nucleotides are TGTGCTCTTGGGGAACTGCCCTACCCTTACTGGCTGGGGTACGGGTACACCGATAAACTCATCTTT. The encoded protein is CALGELPYPYWLGYGYTDKLIF.

There are a few counts of this clone. The CDR3 nucleotides read TGTGCTCTTGGGGGGACCACGCTTAGGCCTGGGGGATACGCCCTACCTTTGACAGCACAACTCTTCTTT. Translated: CALGGTTLRPGGYALPLTAQLFF. V and J are TRDV1 and TRDJ2; 12 bases fit TRDD3. The CDR3 has 23 amino acids. With V trimmed by 4 bases and J by 0 bases, 21 bases remained unmatched. The V gene's germline CDR1 is TSWWSYY and CDR2 QGS.

By share, this clone ranks as medium-sized. V and J are TRDV1 and TRDJ1; the D gene is possibly TRDD3 (6 bases). The germline gives CDR1 TSWWSYY, CDR2 QGS. The CDR3 extends over 15 amino acids. The CDR3 DNA is TGTGCCTACGTTGCGGGATATAGAGGCACCGATAAACTCATCTTT. This codes for CAYVAGYRGTDKLIF.

The chain couples TRDV1 to TRDJ1; 9 bases map to TRDD2. The V segment lost 0 bases and the J segment 6 bases; nucleotides outside the gene matches: 38. Germline lookup yields CDR1 TSWWSYY and CDR2 QGS. The CDR3 runs to 26 residues. CDR3 sequence (DNA): TGTGCTCTTGGGGAACTAAACACCCTTCCTACGTTTTCATCCCTTTACTGGGGTATCGTGGGGCATAAACTCATCTTT. It encodes CALGELNTLPTFSSLYWGIVGHKLIF.

This clone came up a few times. The V call is TRDV1, the J call TRDJ1, with D unresolved. The V end lost 1 base, the J end lost 0 bases, and 9 bases lay between the germline ends. Germline CDR1 TSWWSYY, CDR2 QGS. This CDR3 spans 15 amino acids. The CDR3 sequence: CALGERSRNTDKLIF. The DNA for the CDR3 is TGTGCTCTTGGGGAACGATCCCGTAACACCGATAAACTCATCTTT.

With regard to this clone: This sequence may be a read error, since a much larger clone differs from it by one base. This chain joins TRDV1 and TRDJ1; D uncertain. This CDR3 contains 12 residues. From germline, CDR1 is TSWWSYY and CDR2 QGS. Trimming stripped 5 bases from V and 11 bases from J, with 15 bases between. This CDR3 is CALGTPVDHLIF. The CDR3 bases are TGTGCTCTTGGGACCCCTGTGGATCACCTCATCTTT.

This clone was counted between two and nine times. Other nucleotide sequences in the sample specify the same CDR3. The rearrangement uses TRDV1 and TRDJ1; TRDD2 agrees at 8 bases. Germline-derived CDR1 and CDR2 are TSWWSYY and QGS. With V trimmed by 2 bases and J by 3 bases, 23 bases remained unmatched. The CDR3 is 21 residues long. CDR3 in amino acids: CALGETSFLRPGPRGSDKLIF. CDR3 DNA sequence: TGTGCTCTTGGGGAAACAAGCTTCCTACGTCCTGGCCCCCGGGGCTCCGATAAACTCATCTTT.

As to this clone: Its ends do not fully match the called genes, so a read error is possible. Other DNA variants within this sample encode the same CDR3. This sequence joins TRAV29/DV5 and TRDJ1; TRDD3 aligns across 13 bases. The germline V gene encodes CDR1 NSMFDY and CDR2 ISSIKDK. This CDR3 contains 25 residues. The DNA for the CDR3 is TGTGCAGCGAGCGTTCCACTCCTTCCTACGTTCCCCGTGTACTGGGGGATACGAGACACCGATAAACTCATCTTT. This translates into CAASVPLLPTFPVYWGIRDTDKLIF.

Turning to this clone: This sequence is one base from a far larger clone and is likely a read error. V is TRDV1 and J is TRDJ1, with D perhaps matching TRDD3 (6 bases). The CDR3 has 22 amino acids. Trimming removed 0 bases at V and 0 bases at J, with 29 bases between. The V gene's germline CDR1 is TSWWSYY and CDR2 QGS. As DNA, the CDR3 is TGTGCTCTTGGGGAACTGCCCTACCCTTACTGGCTGGGGTACTGGTACACCGATAAACTCATCTTT. Encoded protein: CALGELPYPYWLGYWYTDKLIF.

The chain links TRDV1 to TRDJ1, with TRDD3 matching 8 bases. The germline CDR1 and CDR2 sequences are TSWWSYY and QGS. V shed 4 bases, J shed 0 bases, and the junction held 25 bases outside the gene matches. The length of the CDR3 is 22 residues. The CDR3 DNA reads as TGTGCTCTTGGGGCGCCCCTGGTACCTCCCTCGTACTGGGGGTTGCACACCGATAAACTCATCTTT. It translates to CALGAPLVPPSYWGLHTDKLIF.

As to this clone: A read error is likely here: a far larger clone is one base away. This sequence joins TRDV1 and TRDJ3; TRDD3 matches at 12 bases. The ends lost 2 bases at V and 0 bases at J; junction bases unmatched: 20. The CDR3 extends over 25 amino acids. Germline assignment: CDR1 TSWWSYY and CDR2 QGS. DNA of the CDR3: TGTGCTCTTGGGGAAGGGGGCACCCTACACTGGGGGATACTTCAAAGCTCCTGGGACACCCGACAGATGTTTTTC. Amino acid sequence: CALGEGGTLHWGILQSSWDTRQMFF.